Listed below are T cell receptor beta chains from one sample, sequenced in a study of monozygotic twins with inflammatory bowel disease. TCRdb reprocessed the 5' RACE reads, keeping one entry per CDR3 protein, no DNA. The sample shows about 420,000 distinct CDR3 sequences, and around 2.3% sits with its ten largest clones. Sequencing was performed on blood. These TCRs come from a human donor with ulcerative colitis or Crohn's disease, or a healthy co-twin of an affected twin (not recorded which). Each CDR3 is given with its conserved first and last residue.

cdr3_aa: CASSLEGAHREKLFF
j_call: TRBJ1-4
v_call: TRBV7-2

cdr3_aa: CASSPLMAGGENTIYF
j_call: TRBJ1-3
v_call: TRBV18

cdr3_aa: CASSQDPTTLPTYGYTF
j_call: TRBJ1-2
v_call: TRBV4-3

cdr3_aa: CASSPDTADIQYF
j_call: TRBJ2-4
v_call: TRBV3-1

cdr3_aa: CASSPLGQGGRRGYGYTF
j_call: TRBJ1-2
v_call: TRBV27

cdr3_aa: CAISLRTPGGEETQYF
j_call: TRBJ2-5
v_call: TRBV10-3

cdr3_aa: CASSLAATGKETQYF
j_call: TRBJ2-5
v_call: TRBV5-1

cdr3_aa: CSAALGETQYF
j_call: TRBJ2-5
v_call: TRBV29-1

cdr3_aa: CASSPRDRLRGYTF
j_call: TRBJ1-2
v_call: TRBV27

cdr3_aa: CASCHSGTGFGEQYF
j_call: TRBJ2-7
v_call: TRBV12-3/TRBV12-4

cdr3_aa: CASSQDMDLRETQYF
j_call: TRBJ2-5
v_call: TRBV4-1

cdr3_aa: CSASQGQGDGYTF
j_call: TRBJ1-2
v_call: TRBV20-1

cdr3_aa: CATSAAGRNEQYF
j_call: TRBJ2-7
v_call: TRBV24-1

cdr3_aa: CSAMLWGARGYTF
j_call: TRBJ1-2
v_call: TRBV20-1

cdr3_aa: CASSQEGPLLAQQFF
j_call: TRBJ2-1
v_call: TRBV3-1

cdr3_aa: CSARVAGKSYEQYF
j_call: TRBJ2-7
v_call: TRBV20-1

cdr3_aa: CASSLRDRRGSDTQYF
j_call: TRBJ2-3
v_call: TRBV5-1

cdr3_aa: CSARVPFSGRVYEQYF
j_call: TRBJ2-7
v_call: TRBV20-1

cdr3_aa: CSVEEALSYNSPLHF
j_call: TRBJ1-6
v_call: TRBV20-1

cdr3_aa: CASSSRPGLEGSYNEQFF
j_call: TRBJ2-1
v_call: TRBV7-6

cdr3_aa: CASSPWSWTGDLYEQYF
j_call: TRBJ2-7
v_call: TRBV7-9

cdr3_aa: CASSSGTAFYGYTF
j_call: TRBJ1-2
v_call: TRBV7-2

cdr3_aa: CATSDRQGAGELFF
j_call: TRBJ2-2
v_call: TRBV24-1

cdr3_aa: CASSPRGVRISGANVLTF
j_call: TRBJ2-6
v_call: TRBV18

cdr3_aa: CASSLLGTESYEQYF
j_call: TRBJ2-7
v_call: TRBV7-2

cdr3_aa: CAWSNSPSRDTGELFF
j_call: TRBJ2-2
v_call: TRBV30

cdr3_aa: CASSPRGAAKNIQYF
j_call: TRBJ2-4
v_call: TRBV7-2

cdr3_aa: CATSGLGQGFGTGELFF
j_call: TRBJ2-2
v_call: TRBV24-1

cdr3_aa: CASSRDRVRDEQYF
j_call: TRBJ2-7
v_call: TRBV18

cdr3_aa: CASSAWDGSFEQYF
j_call: TRBJ2-7
v_call: TRBV9

cdr3_aa: CASSYDSTNYGYTF
j_call: TRBJ1-2
v_call: TRBV6-5

cdr3_aa: CASSQVISNEQFF
j_call: TRBJ2-1
v_call: TRBV4-1

cdr3_aa: CASSYPWSEAYEQYF
j_call: TRBJ2-7
v_call: TRBV6-2/TRBV6-3

cdr3_aa: CASSLGYEGSGEAFF
j_call: TRBJ1-1
v_call: TRBV5-1

cdr3_aa: CASSLVTGSSYEQYF
j_call: TRBJ2-7
v_call: TRBV5-1

cdr3_aa: CATSRDKNQETQYF
j_call: TRBJ2-5
v_call: TRBV15

cdr3_aa: CAIRVSSYEQYF
j_call: TRBJ2-7
v_call: TRBV10-3